One sample yielded the 11 T cell receptor beta chains listed below, sequenced in a study of shared clonotypes between healthy human individuals. Naive CD8 cells lacked CD45RO and underwent positive selection for CCR7, leaving out terminally differentiated effector memory CD45RA+ cells. The data were produced by immunoSEQ multiplex PCR, yet TCRdb's version contains in-frame clones alone and is incomplete. The sample holds around 2,100,000 clones, about 94% seen once. Sequenced sample: naive CD8+ T cells sorted from blood. These receptors originate from a man between 18 and 29 years old in good health.

V and J are TRBV5-6 and TRBJ2-7; D is ambiguous. Trimming shortened V by 0 bases and J by 4 bases, and 11 bases separated the two germline ends. This CDR3 contains 14 residues. CDR1 is SGHDT, CDR2 YYEEEE, per germline. The CDR3 region has the DNA TGTGCCAGCAGCTTGGCCTCTTCAGCTTACGAGCAGTACTTC. Protein sequence: CASSLASSAYEQYF.

The chain uses TRBV25-1 and TRBJ1-2; 7 positions agree with TRBD1. This CDR3 contains 12 residues. Losses at the gene ends were 6 bases for V and 6 bases for J; bases not matched to a gene: 4. Germline CDR1 is MGHDK and CDR2 is SYGVNS. This CDR3 is CASREGADGYTF. In DNA, the CDR3 is TGTGCCAGCAGGGAGGGGGCTGATGGCTACACCTTC.

The chain joins TRBV4-3 to TRBJ2-2; D possibly corresponds to TRBD2 (6 bases). Germline V gene lookup returns CDR1 LGHNA and CDR2 YSLEER. CDR3 length equals 20 residues. The V gene lost 2 bases and the J gene lost 5 bases, with 27 bases spanning the gap. CDR3 region: CASSQTQALPSEIGTGELFF. The DNA for the CDR3 is TGCGCCAGCAGCCAAACACAGGCCCTTCCTAGCGAGATAGGGACCGGGGAGCTGTTTTTT.

This clone turned up a few times. V and J are TRBV30 and TRBJ2-7, with TRBD1 matching over 7 bases. The CDR3 loop spans 14 amino acids. The germline V gene has CDR1 GTSNPN and CDR2 SVGIG (reference sequence). The V segment lost 1 base and the J segment 2 bases; nucleotides outside the gene matches: 5. The CDR3 loop is CAWSAVGGTYEQYF. The CDR3 DNA is TGTGCCTGGAGTGCGGTAGGGGGCACCTACGAGCAGTACTTC.

The CDR3 is CASSRSGENTGELFF. DNA for the CDR3: TGTGCCAGCAGCCGCTCCGGGGAGAACACCGGGGAGCTGTTTTTT. The J gene is TRBJ2-2, the V gene TRBV6-5; tentatively, D is TRBD2 (5 bases). Germline V lookup: CDR1 MNHEY, CDR2 SVGAGI. Trimming took off 6 bases at V and 1 base at J, with 12 bases between the two ends. The CDR3 is 15 residues long.

This chain uses TRBV7-9 with TRBJ1-2; D gene ambiguous. V gave up 4 bases and J gave up 4 bases, with 13 bases separating them. The CDR3 is 14 residues long. In germline, CDR1 is SEHNR, CDR2 FQNEAQ (reference sequence). This CDR3 reads CASSSEGYGYGYTF. The CDR3 nucleotides are TGTGCCAGCAGCTCAGAGGGATACGGCTATGGCTACACCTTC.

This clone was found a few times. Additional DNA sequences in this sample encode the identical CDR3. The rearrangement uses TRBV7-9 and TRBJ1-3, with unresolved D. Germline values: CDR1 SEHNR, CDR2 FQNEAQ (reference sequence). With 1 base removed from V and 4 bases from J, the gap between germline ends came to 2 bases. The CDR3 contains 12 residues. This chain's CDR3 is CASSLGGNTIYF. The CDR3 DNA reads as TGTGCCAGCAGCTTAGGGGGAAACACCATATATTTT.

The rearrangement joins TRBV14 to TRBJ2-7, with D tentatively TRBD1 (6 bases). V lost 6 bases and J 0 bases, leaving 15 bases between the germline ends. The germline CDR1 and CDR2 sequences are SGHDN and FVKESK. The CDR3 length is 15 residues. The CDR3 sequence is CASRPTGTYSYEQYF. The CDR3, as DNA: TGTGCCAGCAGGCCGACAGGCACCTACTCCTACGAGCAGTACTTC.

The chain carries TRBV27 and TRBJ1-2; D not resolved. This CDR3 spans 13 amino acids. V dropped 5 bases and J dropped 6 bases, with 13 bases sitting between them. Germline CDR1 and CDR2: MNHEY and SMNVEV (reference sequence). The CDR3 is CASSAVPFNGYTF. Written as DNA, the CDR3 is TGTGCCAGCAGTGCTGTCCCCTTCAATGGCTACACCTTC.

This chain uses TRBV27 with TRBJ2-5; 8 bases match TRBD1. Germline assignment: CDR1 MNHEY and CDR2 SMNVEV (reference sequence). With 5 bases clipped from V and 4 bases from J, the junction kept 3 bases outside the gene matches. CDR3 length equals 13 residues. The CDR3 DNA is TGTGCCAGCAGTGACACAGGGGGAGAGACCCAGTACTTC. As protein: CASSDTGGETQYF.

The chain recombines TRBV13 with TRBJ2-2; no definite D call. V gave up 5 bases and J gave up 3 bases, with 10 bases separating them. The CDR3 length is 14 residues. Germline V gene sequence: CDR1 PRHDT, CDR2 FYEKMQ (reference sequence). CDR3 in DNA: TGTGCCAGCAGCCCCCGGATTGACACCGGGGAGCTGTTTTTT. It is translated as CASSPRIDTGELFF.